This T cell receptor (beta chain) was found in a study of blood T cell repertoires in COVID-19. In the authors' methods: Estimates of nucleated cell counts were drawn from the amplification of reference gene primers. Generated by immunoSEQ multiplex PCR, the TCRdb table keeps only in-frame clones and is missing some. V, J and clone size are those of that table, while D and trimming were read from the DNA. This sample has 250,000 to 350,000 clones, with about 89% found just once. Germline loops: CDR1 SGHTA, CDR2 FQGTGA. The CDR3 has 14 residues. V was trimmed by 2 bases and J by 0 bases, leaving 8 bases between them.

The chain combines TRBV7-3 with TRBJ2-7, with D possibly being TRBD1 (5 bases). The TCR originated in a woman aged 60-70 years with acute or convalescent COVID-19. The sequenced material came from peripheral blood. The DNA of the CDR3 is TGTGCCAGCAGCTTAGGGGCGAGCTCCTACGAGCAGTACTTC. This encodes CASSLGASSYEQYF.